This entry concerns a single TCR beta chain. Its specificity is not known. The entry originates in a study of graft-versus-host responses after intestinal transplantation. Trimming removed 5 bases from V and 4 bases from J; junction bases left unmatched: 10. The CDR3 consists of 15 residues. Germline V gene sequence: CDR1 SNHLY, CDR2 FYNNEI. Clones were sequenced by immunoSEQ multiplex PCR, and TCRdb holds only the in-frame ones, with some missing. The sample shows just under 85,000 clones, approximately 90% of them seen only once. The V gene is TRBV2, the J gene TRBJ1-2, with TRBD1 identical over 7 bases. This TCR came from a human donor who was the organ donor for an intestinal transplant. The sample here was unstimulated CD8+ T cells sorted from spleen or lymph node cells, taken before transplant. For the CDR3, the DNA is TGTGCCAGCAGTCTAATAGACAGGGATCCCTATGGCTACACCTTC. Protein: CASSLIDRDPYGYTF.